This section outlines one T cell receptor beta chain sequence together with its context. This record comes from a study of blood T cell repertoires in COVID-19. Looking at the study overall: The samples span acute and convalescent COVID-19 from the United States, Italy and Spain.

Germline trimming cut 11 bases from V and 0 bases from J; bases unmatched to any gene: 8. This CDR3 spans 15 amino acids. The germline gives CDR1 MDHEN, CDR2 SYDVKM. Here immunoSEQ multiplex PCR was the method, and the copy in TCRdb shows in-frame clones only, minus some. The sample has about 200,000 clones, 85% to 90% seen once. Participants, 18 to 89 years old, spanned 25 or so US areas. The TCR was taken from a woman in her 30s with acute COVID-19. This sequence joins TRBV28 and TRBJ1-4; 8 bases line up with TRBD1. The specimen sequenced was PBMCs or T cells enriched from blood (not recorded which). The chain's CDR3 is CASSAGGSTNEKLFF. The CDR3 DNA is TGTGCCTCCTCAGCAGGGGGCTCAACTAATGAAAAACTGTTTTTT. Full variable domain (outside the CDR3, taken from reference TRBV28 and TRBJ1-4): DVKVTQSSRYLVKRTGEKVFLECVQDMDHENMFWYRQDPGLGLRLIYFSYDVKMKEKGDIPEGYSVSREKKERFSLILESASTNQTSMYLCASSAGGSTNEKLFFGSGTQLSVL.